What follows is one TCR beta chain and its context. Other DNA sequences of this sample code for an identical CDR3. These data originate in a study of control samples from healthy donors and cancer patients. The repertoire was sequenced with immunoSEQ multiplex PCR; TCRdb's copy has only in-frame clones and lacks some. Recorded here are fewer than 250,000 clones; the top ten clones represent under 2.5%. CDR1 is MDHEN, CDR2 SYDVKM, per germline. The CDR3 contains 13 residues. Trimming pared 5 bases from V and 0 bases from J, leaving 7 bases between. Specimen: blood. The receptor's source is a woman aged 25 to 39 in good health. The rearrangement links TRBV28 to TRBJ1-1; D is undetermined. The DNA of the CDR3 is TGTGCCAGCAGTCTCGGTGTGAACACTGAAGCTTTCTTT. Amino acids: CASSLGVNTEAFF.